The 20 T cell receptor beta chains below come from one sample, sequenced in a study of control samples from healthy donors and cancer patients. Profiled with immunoSEQ multiplex PCR; TCRdb holds only in-frame clones, not every one. Here the sample spans under 85,000 clones, 84% being singletons. Material for sequencing was PBMCs. Source of these receptors: a woman in her forties or fifties with lung cancer.

The chain links TRBV19 to TRBJ1-5, with 7 bases identical to TRBD1. J gave up 3 bases and V 7 bases, and 12 bases lay outside the gene matches. Per germline, CDR1 LNHDA and CDR2 SQIVND (reference sequence). The CDR3 is made up of 16 amino acids. CDR3 in amino acids: CASTRGAGTDNQPQHF. The DNA of the CDR3 is TGTGCCAGTACCCGAGGGGCAGGGACAGACAATCAGCCCCAGCATTTT.

V and J are TRBV5-5 and TRBJ2-7; the D is unclear. CDR1 and CDR2 (germline): SGHKS, YYEKEE (reference sequence). The CDR3 has 14 amino acids. Trimming removed 3 bases at V and 2 bases at J, with 12 bases between. The CDR3 sequence: CASSSPRNTYEQYF. The CDR3 nucleotides are TGTGCCAGCAGCTCCCCCAGGAATACCTACGAGCAGTACTTC.

A note on this clone: At the DNA level, this CDR3 is encoded by other sequences in the same sample as well. CDR3 sequence (DNA): TGTGCCAGCAGCTTAGTCGGGAATACTGAAGCTTTCTTT. It encodes CASSLVGNTEAFF. The chain joins TRBV7-9 to TRBJ1-1; D gene uncertain. This CDR3 contains 13 residues. V was pared by 1 base and J by 5 bases, with 8 bases between. Germline CDR1 is SEHNR and CDR2 is FQNEAQ (reference sequence).

J is TRBJ1-4 and V is TRBV7-2, with D possibly matching TRBD1 (6 bases). CDR1 and CDR2 from the germline V gene are SGHTA and FQGNSA. V lost 5 bases, J lost 0 bases, and 10 bases lay in between. The CDR3 totals 15 residues. CDR3 sequence: CASSPWTATNEKLFF. CDR3 coding DNA: TGTGCCAGCAGCCCTTGGACAGCAACTAATGAAAAACTGTTTTTT. Based on the CDR3 plus reference TRBV7-2 and TRBJ1-4, the full variable domain is GAGVSQSPSNKVTEKGKDVELRCDPISGHTALYWYRQSLGQGLEFLIYFQGNSAPDKSGLPSDRFSAERTGGSVSTLTIQRTQQEDSAVYLCASSPWTATNEKLFFGSGTQLSVL.

V gene TRBV30 combines with J gene TRBJ1-1, with D perhaps matching TRBD1 (5 bases). This CDR3 has 13 residues. Germline V gene data show CDR1 as GTSNPN and CDR2 as SVGIG (reference sequence). V was trimmed by 1 base and J by 2 bases, leaving 8 bases between them. The CDR3 bases are TGTGCCTGGAGTGAGGGGCTAAACACTGAAGCTTTCTTT. Amino acid sequence: CAWSEGLNTEAFF.

This clone was observed a few times. The rearrangement uses TRBV4-1 and TRBJ1-2; no clear D gene. This CDR3 spans 13 amino acids. Germline CDR1 reads MGHRA; CDR2 reads YSYEKL. V lost 0 bases, J lost 6 bases, and 8 bases lay in between. In DNA form, the CDR3 reads TGCGCCAGCAGCCAAGAGAATGGCAATGGCTACACCTTC. It specifies CASSQENGNGYTF.

The CDR3 reads CAWSGTGQETQYF. CDR3 sequence (DNA): TGTGCCTGGAGTGGGACGGGGCAAGAGACCCAGTACTTC. This rearrangement joins TRBV30 to TRBJ2-5, with D possibly being TRBD2 (5 bases). CDR3 size: 13 residues. Trimming cost V 1 base and J 2 bases, with 8 bases left between them. Germline CDR1 GTSNPN, CDR2 SVGIG (reference sequence).

V usage is TRBV13 and J usage is TRBJ2-2; unclear D gene. This CDR3 is built from 14 residues. The V and J ends lost 6 bases and 0 bases respectively, with 8 bases between them. CDR1 and CDR2 from the germline V gene are PRHDT and FYEKMQ (reference sequence). The CDR3 spells CASSSYSNTGELFF. DNA of the CDR3: TGTGCCAGCAGTTCATACTCGAACACCGGGGAGCTGTTTTTT.

The chain joins TRBV30 to TRBJ1-3; the D gene is possibly TRBD1 (5 bases). The length of the CDR3 is 14 residues. V was cut by 4 bases and J by 4 bases, with 14 bases left in between. Germline V lookup: CDR1 GTSNPN, CDR2 SVGIG (reference sequence). For the CDR3, the DNA is TGTGCCTGGACTCCAGGGCTGGGAGGAAACACCATATATTTT. This gives the protein CAWTPGLGGNTIYF. Full variable domain (missing parts from reference TRBV30 and TRBJ1-3): SQTIHQWPATLVQPVGSPLSLECTVEGTSNPNLYWYRQAAGRGLQLLFYSVGIGQISSEVPQNLSASRPQDRQFILSSKKLLLSDSGFYLCAWTPGLGGNTIYFGEGSWLTVV.

J is TRBJ1-2 and V is TRBV4-3; the match to TRBD1 covers 9 bases. The CDR3 has 15 residues. J lost 2 bases, V lost 0 bases, and 1 base had no gene match. Germline V CDR1 and CDR2: LGHNA, YSLEER. The CDR3: CASSQDDRGNYGYTF. In DNA form, the CDR3 reads TGCGCCAGCAGCCAAGACGACAGGGGGAACTATGGCTACACCTTC.

In DNA form, the CDR3 reads TGTGCCACCAGAAGCACAGGGGATCTAAATGGCTACACCTTC. Amino acid sequence: CATRSTGDLNGYTF. The rearrangement links TRBV24-1 to TRBJ1-2; 7 positions agree with TRBD1. Germline CDR1 reads KGHDR; CDR2 reads SFDVKD. The CDR3 contains 14 residues. The junction had 10 bases not matched to a gene; V was cut back by 7 bases and J by 6 bases.

This chain connects TRBV14 to TRBJ1-2, with D unclear. The CDR3 length is 14 residues. Trimming took off 1 base at V and 2 bases at J, with 8 bases between the two ends. Germline loops: CDR1 SGHDN, CDR2 FVKESK. Written as DNA, the CDR3 is TGTGCCAGCAGCCAAGGAAGGCCGAACTATGGCTACACCTTC. It is translated as CASSQGRPNYGYTF. The whole variable domain, remainder taken from reference TRBV14 and TRBJ1-2, is EAGVTQFPSHSVIEKGQTVTLRCDPISGHDNLYWYRRVMGKEIKFLLHFVKESKQDESGMPNNRFLAERTGGTYSTLKVQPAELEDSGVYFCASSQGRPNYGYTFGSGTRLTVV.

The V and J genes are TRBV6-6 and TRBJ2-1, with 9 bases that match TRBD1. Germline loops: CDR1 MNHNY, CDR2 SVGAGI (reference sequence). CDR3 size: 15 residues. The V and J ends lost 6 bases and 3 bases, in that order; junction bases with no gene match: 6. CDR3: CASSPQGALYNEQFF. CDR3 nucleotides: TGTGCCAGCAGCCCACAGGGGGCCCTCTACAATGAGCAGTTCTTC.

The chain combines TRBV28 with TRBJ1-3; TRBD1 aligns across 10 bases. CDR1 and CDR2 (germline): MDHEN, SYDVKM. The CDR3 is made up of 15 amino acids. After removal of 5 bases from V and 2 bases from J, the junction contained 3 bases not matched to a gene. The DNA of the CDR3 is TGTGCCAGCAGTCCGGACAGGGGGGCTGGAAACACCATATATTTT. Protein product: CASSPDRGAGNTIYF.

V usage is TRBV28 and J usage is TRBJ2-7; D unclear. Germline loops: CDR1 MDHEN, CDR2 SYDVKM. CDR3 length: 14 amino acids. Between the trimmed V and J ends, which lost 3 bases and 0 bases, there was a span of 9 bases. CDR3 protein: CASSFSLGSYEQYF. CDR3 bases: TGTGCCAGCAGTTTCTCCTTAGGCTCCTACGAGCAGTACTTC.

The chain carries TRBV27 and TRBJ1-5; 10 nucleotides line up with TRBD1. The length of the CDR3 is 15 residues. Germline loops: CDR1 MNHEY, CDR2 SMNVEV (reference sequence). The J segment lost 0 bases and the V segment lost 6 bases, leaving 2 bases of the junction unmatched. The CDR3 spells CASSRTGGSNQPQHF. Written as DNA, the CDR3 is TGTGCCAGCAGCCGGACAGGGGGTAGCAATCAGCCCCAGCATTTT.

This clone was found once. V is TRBV10-3 and J is TRBJ2-5; 9 bases map to TRBD1. The CDR3 loop spans 14 amino acids. Germline V gives CDR1 ENHRY, CDR2 SYGVKD. The V and J ends lost 8 bases and 5 bases, in that order; junction bases with no gene match: 9. CDR3 in DNA: TGTGCCATCGGCTTGAACAGGGGGCTGGAGACCCAGTACTTC. Translation gives CAIGLNRGLETQYF.

The chain is built from TRBV5-5 and TRBJ2-3; D possibly uses TRBD1 or TRBD2 (5 bases each). The CDR3 is 14 amino acids. Germline V CDR1 and CDR2: SGHKS, YYEKEE (reference sequence). Trimming shortened V by 5 bases and J by 4 bases, and 14 bases separated the two germline ends. CDR3 in DNA: TGTGCCAGCAGTTCAGGGACCGCATCAGATACGCAGTATTTT. Its protein is CASSSGTASDTQYF.

The V gene is TRBV10-3, the J gene TRBJ1-5; D call uncertain. Germline values: CDR1 ENHRY, CDR2 SYGVKD. The CDR3 sequence is 13 residues long. V gave up 4 bases and J gave up 5 bases, with 9 bases separating them. The CDR3 nucleotides are TGTGCCATCAGTGTTGGCAGCTATCAGCCCCAGCATTTT. Translated, it gives CAISVGSYQPQHF.

The chain links TRBV9 to TRBJ2-2; D is uncertain. The CDR3 contains 16 residues. Trimming pared 0 bases from V and 2 bases from J, leaving 11 bases between. Germline V CDR1 and CDR2: SGDLS, YYNGEE. The CDR3 spells CASSVGIVGNTGELFF. The CDR3 nucleotides read TGTGCCAGCAGCGTAGGGATTGTAGGAAACACCGGGGAGCTGTTTTTT.